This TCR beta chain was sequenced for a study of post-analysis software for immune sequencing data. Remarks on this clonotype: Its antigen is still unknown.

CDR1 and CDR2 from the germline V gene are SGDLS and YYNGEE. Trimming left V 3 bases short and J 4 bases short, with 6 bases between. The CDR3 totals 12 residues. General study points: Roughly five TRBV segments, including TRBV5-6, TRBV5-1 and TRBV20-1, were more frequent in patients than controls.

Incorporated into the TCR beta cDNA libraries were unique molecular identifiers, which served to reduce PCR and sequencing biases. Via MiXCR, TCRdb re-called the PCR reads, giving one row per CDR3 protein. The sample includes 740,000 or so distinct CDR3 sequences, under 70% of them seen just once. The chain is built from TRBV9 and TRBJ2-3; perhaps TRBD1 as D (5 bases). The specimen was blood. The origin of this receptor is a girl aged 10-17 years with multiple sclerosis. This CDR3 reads CASSAGSDTQYF. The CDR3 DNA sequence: TGTGCCAGCAGCGCAGGGTCAGATACGCAGTATTTT.